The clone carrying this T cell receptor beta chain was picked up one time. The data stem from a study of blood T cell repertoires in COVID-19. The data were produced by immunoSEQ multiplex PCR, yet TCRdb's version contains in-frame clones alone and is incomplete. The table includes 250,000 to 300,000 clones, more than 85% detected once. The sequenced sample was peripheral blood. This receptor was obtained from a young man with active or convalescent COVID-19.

The CDR3 region is CASSSGLKTYNEQFF. CDR3 nucleotides: TGTGCCAGCAGTTCCGGACTCAAAACCTACAATGAGCAGTTCTTC. This chain links TRBV27 with TRBJ2-1; D might be TRBD2 (5 bases). The length of the CDR3 is 15 residues. The V and J ends lost 4 bases and 2 bases respectively, with 12 bases between them. Germline CDR1 MNHEY, CDR2 SMNVEV (reference sequence).